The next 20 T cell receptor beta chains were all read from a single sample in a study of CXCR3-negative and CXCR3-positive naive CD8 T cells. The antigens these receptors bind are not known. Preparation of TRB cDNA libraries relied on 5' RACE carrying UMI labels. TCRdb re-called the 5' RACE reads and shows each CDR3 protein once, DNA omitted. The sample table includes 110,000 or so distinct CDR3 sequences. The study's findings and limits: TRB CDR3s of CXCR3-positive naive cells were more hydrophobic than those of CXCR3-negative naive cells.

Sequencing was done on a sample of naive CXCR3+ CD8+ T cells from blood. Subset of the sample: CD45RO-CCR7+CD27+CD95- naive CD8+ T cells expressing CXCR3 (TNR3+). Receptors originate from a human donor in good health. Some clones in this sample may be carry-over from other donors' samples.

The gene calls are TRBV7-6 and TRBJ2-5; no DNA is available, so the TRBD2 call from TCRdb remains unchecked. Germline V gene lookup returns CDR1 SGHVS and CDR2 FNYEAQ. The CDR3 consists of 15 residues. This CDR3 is CASSLPGTSQETQYF.

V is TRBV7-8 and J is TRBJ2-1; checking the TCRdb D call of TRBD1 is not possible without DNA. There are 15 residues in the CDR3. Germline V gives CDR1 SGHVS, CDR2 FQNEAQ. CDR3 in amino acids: CASSSRGQAYNEQFF.

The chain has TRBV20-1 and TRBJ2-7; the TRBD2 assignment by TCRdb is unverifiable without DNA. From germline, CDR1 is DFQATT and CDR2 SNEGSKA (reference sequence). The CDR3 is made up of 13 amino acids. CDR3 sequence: CSASGQRDYEQYF.

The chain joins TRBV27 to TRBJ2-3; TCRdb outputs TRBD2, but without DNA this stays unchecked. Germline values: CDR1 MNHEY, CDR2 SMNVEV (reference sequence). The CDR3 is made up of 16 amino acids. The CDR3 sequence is CASSLSTSAYTDTQYF.

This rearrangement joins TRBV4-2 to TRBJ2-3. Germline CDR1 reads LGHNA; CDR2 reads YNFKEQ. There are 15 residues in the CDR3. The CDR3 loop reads CASSQDGVSTDTQYF.

The CDR3 reads CASSKGDRGSSGNTIYF. The genes are TRBV21-1 and TRBJ1-3; absent DNA, TCRdb's TRBD1 call cannot be checked. TRBV21-1 is a listed pseudogene. There are 17 residues in the CDR3.

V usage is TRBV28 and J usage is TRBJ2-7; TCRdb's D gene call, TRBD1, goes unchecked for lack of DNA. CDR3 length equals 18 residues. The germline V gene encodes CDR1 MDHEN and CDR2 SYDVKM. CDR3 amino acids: CASRPQPIWGPESYEQYF.

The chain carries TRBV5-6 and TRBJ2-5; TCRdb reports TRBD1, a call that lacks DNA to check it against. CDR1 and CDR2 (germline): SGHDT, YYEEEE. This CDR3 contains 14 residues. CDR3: CASSWGDSQETQYF.

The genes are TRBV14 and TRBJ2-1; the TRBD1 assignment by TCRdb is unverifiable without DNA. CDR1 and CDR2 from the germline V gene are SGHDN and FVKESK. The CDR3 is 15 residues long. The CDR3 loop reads CASSQEQGGYNEQFF.

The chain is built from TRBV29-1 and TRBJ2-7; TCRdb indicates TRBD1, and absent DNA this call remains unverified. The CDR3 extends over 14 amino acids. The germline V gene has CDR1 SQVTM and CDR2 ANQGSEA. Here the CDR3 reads CSTRAGQGSYEQYF.

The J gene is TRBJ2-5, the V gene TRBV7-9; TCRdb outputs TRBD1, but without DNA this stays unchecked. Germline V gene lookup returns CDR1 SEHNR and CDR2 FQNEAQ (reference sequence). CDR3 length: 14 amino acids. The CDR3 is CASSPRLTPGDQYF.

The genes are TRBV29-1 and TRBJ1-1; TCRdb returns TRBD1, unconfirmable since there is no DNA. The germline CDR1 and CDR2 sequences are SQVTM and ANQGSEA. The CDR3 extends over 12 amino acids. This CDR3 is CSVEEQGFEAFF.

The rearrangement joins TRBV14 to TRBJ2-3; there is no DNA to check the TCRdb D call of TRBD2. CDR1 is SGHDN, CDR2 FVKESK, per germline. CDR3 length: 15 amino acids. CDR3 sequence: CASSLLAGSTDMQYF.

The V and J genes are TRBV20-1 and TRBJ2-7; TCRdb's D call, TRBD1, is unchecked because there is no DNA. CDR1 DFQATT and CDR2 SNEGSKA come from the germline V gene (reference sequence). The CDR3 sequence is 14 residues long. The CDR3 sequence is CSARGLQGSYEQYF.

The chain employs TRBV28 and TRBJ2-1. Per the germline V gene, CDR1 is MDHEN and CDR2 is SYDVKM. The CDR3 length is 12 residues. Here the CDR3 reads CASSFSVDEQFF.

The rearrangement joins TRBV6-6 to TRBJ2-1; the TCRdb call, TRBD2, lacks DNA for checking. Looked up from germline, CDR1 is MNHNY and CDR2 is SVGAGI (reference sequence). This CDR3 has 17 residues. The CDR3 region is CASSYFPGLADYNEQFF.

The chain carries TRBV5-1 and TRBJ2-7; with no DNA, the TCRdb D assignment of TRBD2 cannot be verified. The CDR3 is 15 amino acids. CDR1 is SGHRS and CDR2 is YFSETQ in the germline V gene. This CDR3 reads CASSFDSSGSYEQYF.

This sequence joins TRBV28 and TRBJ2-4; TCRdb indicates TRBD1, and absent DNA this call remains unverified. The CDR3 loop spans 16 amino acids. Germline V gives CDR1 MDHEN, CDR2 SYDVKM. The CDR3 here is CASSMPGTRRLNIQYF.

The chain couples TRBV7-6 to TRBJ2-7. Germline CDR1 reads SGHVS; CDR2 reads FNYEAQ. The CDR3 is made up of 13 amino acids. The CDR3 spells CASSPTETYEQYF.

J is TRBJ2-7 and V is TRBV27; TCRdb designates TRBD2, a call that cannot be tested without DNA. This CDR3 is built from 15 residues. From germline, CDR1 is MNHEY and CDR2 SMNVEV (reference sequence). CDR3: CASSYEREGSYEQYF.